Following are 12 T cell receptor beta chains from one sample sequenced in a study of T cells in Graves' hyperthyroidism and ophthalmopathy. The TCR beta CDR3 regions underwent amplification using RNA transcripts as the source. The TCR CDR3 was amplified in a first-round RT-PCR using the HTBI primer set. One entry per CDR3 protein, called by TCRdb with MiXCR from the multiplex PCR reads. The top ten clones hold 15% to 17% of a sample with approximately 640,000 distinct CDR3 sequences, 15% to 20% of them seen once. Sequenced: blood. The receptors were sampled from a man in his fifties with Graves' hyperthyroidism.

In this sample, this clonotype turned up many times. The chain links TRBV28 to TRBJ2-2; no clear D. This CDR3 is built from 12 residues. Trimming cost V 5 bases and J 4 bases, with 5 bases left between them. Germline CDR1 and CDR2: MDHEN and SYDVKM. This CDR3 is CASSILTGELFF. In nucleotides, the CDR3 is TGTGCCAGCAGTATCCTCACCGGGGAGCTGTTTTTT.

This clonotype was seen many times. The rearrangement links TRBV30 to TRBJ2-7; D gene uncertain. In germline, CDR1 is GTSNPN, CDR2 SVGIG (reference sequence). CDR3 length: 13 amino acids. Trimming stripped 4 bases from V and 0 bases from J, with 10 bases between. This chain's CDR3 is CAWKRVGSYEQYF. CDR3 coding DNA: TGTGCCTGGAAAAGAGTAGGCTCCTACGAGCAGTACTTC.

This chain uses TRBV19 with TRBJ1-2; possible D gene TRBD1, 5 bases. Germline V CDR1 and CDR2: LNHDA, SQIVND (reference sequence). This CDR3 comprises 13 residues. The V end lost 3 bases, the J end lost 6 bases, and 11 bases lay between the germline ends. The CDR3 bases are TGTGCCAGTAGTATGGTGGGACTTGATGGCTACACCTTC. This codes for CASSMVGLDGYTF.

In this sample, this clonotype turned up many times. The chain recombines TRBV7-9 with TRBJ1-1; no clear D. Germline loops: CDR1 SEHNR, CDR2 FQNEAQ (reference sequence). The CDR3 runs to 14 residues. The ends were cut back, 1 base at V and 11 bases at J, with 17 bases in the middle. The CDR3 bases are TGTGCCAGCAGCTTAGTAATGGCCTATTTGGGGGCTTTCTTT. This gives the protein CASSLVMAYLGAFF.

Only a few counts were recorded for this clonotype. V usage is TRBV20-1 and J usage is TRBJ2-3; a weak D match, TRBD2 (6 bases). V was clipped by 0 bases and J by 3 bases, with 16 bases between them. Germline CDR1 is DFQATT and CDR2 is SNEGSKA (reference sequence). CDR3 length equals 16 residues. In DNA form, the CDR3 reads TGCAGTGCTAGAGATCAGCGGGCTATGAGAACAGATACGCAGTATTTT. It is translated as CSARDQRAMRTDTQYF.

The chain employs TRBV10-2 and TRBJ2-2; no definite D call. This CDR3 spans 14 amino acids. Trimming took 5 bases from V and 2 from J, leaving 9 bases between them. Germline CDR1 WSHSY, CDR2 SAAADI. The CDR3 spells CASSKSSNTGELFF. CDR3 DNA sequence: TGCGCCAGCAGTAAATCCAGCAACACCGGGGAGCTGTTTTTT.

A note on this clonotype: This may stem from a read error, because a much larger clone lies one nucleotide away. This CDR3 reads CVSRAGTDNYGYTF. The CDR3 bases are TGTGTCAGCAGGGCCGGGACAGATAACTATGGCTACACCTTC. The chain joins TRBV2 to TRBJ1-2; 7 nucleotides agree with TRBD1. The CDR3 length is 14 residues. The germline V gene encodes CDR1 SNHLY and CDR2 FYNNEI.

This clonotype was observed a single time. The chain's CDR3 is CSARLTSGRVSYEQYF. CDR3 nucleotides: TGCAGTGCTAGACTCACTAGCGGGAGGGTGAGTTACGAGCAGTACTTC. The chain combines TRBV20-1 with TRBJ2-7, with TRBD2 matching 13 bases. Germline V gives CDR1 DFQATT, CDR2 SNEGSKA (reference sequence). There are 16 residues in the CDR3. After removal of 2 bases from V and 4 bases from J, the junction contained 8 bases not matched to a gene.

This clonotype showed up many times. This chain joins TRBV28 and TRBJ1-3; D is undetermined. Per the germline V gene, CDR1 is MDHEN and CDR2 is SYDVKM. The V end lost 5 bases, the J end lost 2 bases, and 13 bases lay between the germline ends. This CDR3 has 15 residues. The CDR3 loop reads CASSPVTDAGNTIYF. The CDR3, as DNA: TGTGCCAGCAGTCCCGTGACGGACGCTGGAAACACCATATATTTT. The variable domain in full, with the rest retrieved from reference TRBV28 and TRBJ1-3, is DVKVTQSSRYLVKRTGEKVFLECVQDMDHENMFWYRQDPGLGLRLIYFSYDVKMKEKGDIPEGYSVSREKKERFSLILESASTNQTSMYLCASSPVTDAGNTIYFGEGSWLTVV.

This clonotype was found a few times. The chain employs TRBV5-1 and TRBJ2-7; maybe TRBD1 (6 bases). The CDR3 is 13 residues long. Looked up from germline, CDR1 is SGHRS and CDR2 is YFSETQ. The V end lost 1 base, the J end lost 6 bases, and 11 bases lay between the germline ends. DNA for the CDR3: TGCGCCAGCAGCTTGAATGGGGGCCCCGAGCAGTACTTC. As protein: CASSLNGGPEQYF.

This clonotype was seen repeatedly, ten times or more. This sequence joins TRBV2 and TRBJ1-2; D possibly corresponds to TRBD1 (6 bases). The V end was cut by 8 bases, the J end by 2 bases, with 15 bases between. The CDR3 totals 14 residues. Per the germline V gene, CDR1 is SNHLY and CDR2 is FYNNEI. The CDR3 reads CASGKQGPNYGYTF. In nucleotides, the CDR3 is TGTGCCAGCGGTAAACAGGGTCCCAACTATGGCTACACCTTC.

In its sample, this clonotype was seen many times. This chain links TRBV12-3 or TRBV12-4 with TRBJ2-3; perhaps D is TRBD1 or TRBD2 (5 bases each). The CDR3 consists of 16 residues. V was pared by 5 bases and J by 6 bases, with 21 bases between. Here the CDR3 DNA reads TGTGCCAGCAGTCCCGGGACGGCGTTGATGGGGGATACGCAGTATTTT. Its protein product is CASSPGTALMGDTQYF.